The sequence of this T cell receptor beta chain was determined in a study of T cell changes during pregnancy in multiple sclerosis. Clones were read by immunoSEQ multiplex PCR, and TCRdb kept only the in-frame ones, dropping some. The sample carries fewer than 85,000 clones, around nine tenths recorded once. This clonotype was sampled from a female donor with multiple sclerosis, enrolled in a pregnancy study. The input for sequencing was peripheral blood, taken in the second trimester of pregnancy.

The CDR3 sequence is CASGGESNSPLHF. CDR3 bases: TGTGCCAGCGGGGGGGAATCTAATTCACCCCTCCACTTT. This chain uses TRBV7-9 with TRBJ1-6, with D tentatively TRBD1 (5 bases). This CDR3 region has 13 residues. Germline V lookup: CDR1 SEHNR, CDR2 FQNEAQ (reference sequence). Trimming stripped 8 bases from V and 6 bases from J, with 11 bases between.